Listed below are T cell receptor beta chains from one sample, sequenced in a study of radiation and T cells in renal cell carcinoma. TCRdb's table, derived via immunoSEQ multiplex PCR, lists solely in-frame clones and lacks some. The sample yields around 160,000 clones, less than 90% seen once. Specimen: blood, collected from a patient whose treatment included radiotherapy and nephrectomy. These receptor sequences come from a woman in her 70s with renal cell carcinoma. Both conserved end residues are part of each CDR3. Fields, in order: V gene, clone size, J gene, CDR3 protein. Clone size is stated in some rows and not others, as once, few, many or a class when expanded.

TRBV5-5	NA	TRBJ1-3	CASSLEVVRGRGNTIYF
TRBV23-1	once	TRBJ1-5	CASSHEGQGSMQPQHF
TRBV7-9	NA	TRBJ1-1	CASSDRGSGTFF
TRBV5-6	NA	TRBJ1-3	CASSLWGYGNTIYF
TRBV5-6	NA	TRBJ2-1	CASSSLRGIEQFF
TRBV28	NA	TRBJ1-2	CASSLPGQGVLSYTF
TRBV18	once	TRBJ2-5	CASSHQRGETQYF
TRBV29-1	NA	TRBJ1-2	CSVWTGGGYTF
TRBV7-2	NA	TRBJ2-6	CASSLSLGAGANVLTF
TRBV27	NA	TRBJ1-2	CASSLKGPGWGYTF
TRBV5-4	NA	TRBJ2-1	CASSYGGNEQFF
TRBV28	NA	TRBJ1-4	CASSPVGGWEKLFF
TRBV5-4	NA	TRBJ1-2	CASSSGLEDYGYTF
TRBV7-8	NA	TRBJ1-3	CASSLRLPSGNTIYF
TRBV11-2	few	TRBJ1-1	CASSETGYGTEAFF
TRBV7-2	NA	TRBJ1-2	CASSLAGDYGYTF
TRBV5-1	NA	TRBJ2-2	CASSLAGQGAGELFF